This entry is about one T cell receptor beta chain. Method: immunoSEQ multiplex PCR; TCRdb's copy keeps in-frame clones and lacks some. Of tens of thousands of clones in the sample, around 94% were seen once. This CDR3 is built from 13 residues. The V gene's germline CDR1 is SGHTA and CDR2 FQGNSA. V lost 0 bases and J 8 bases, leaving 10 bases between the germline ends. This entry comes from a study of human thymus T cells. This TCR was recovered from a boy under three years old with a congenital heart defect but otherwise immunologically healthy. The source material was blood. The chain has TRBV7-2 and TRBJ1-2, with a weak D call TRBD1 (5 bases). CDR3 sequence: CASSLAGAGGYTF. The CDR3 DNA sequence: TGTGCCAGCAGCTTAGCTGGGGCGGGGGGCTACACCTTC.